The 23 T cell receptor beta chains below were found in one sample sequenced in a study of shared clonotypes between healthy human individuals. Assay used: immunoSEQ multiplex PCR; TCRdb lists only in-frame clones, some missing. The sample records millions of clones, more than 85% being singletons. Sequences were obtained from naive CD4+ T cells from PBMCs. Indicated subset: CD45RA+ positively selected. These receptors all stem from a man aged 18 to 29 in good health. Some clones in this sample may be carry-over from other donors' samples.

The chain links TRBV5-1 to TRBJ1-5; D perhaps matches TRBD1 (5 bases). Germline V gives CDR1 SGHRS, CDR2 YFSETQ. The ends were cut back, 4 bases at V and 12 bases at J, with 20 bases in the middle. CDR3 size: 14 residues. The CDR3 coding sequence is TGCGCCAGCAGCACGGGACCCCAAGGAGAGCGCCAGCATTTT. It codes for CASSTGPQGERQHF.

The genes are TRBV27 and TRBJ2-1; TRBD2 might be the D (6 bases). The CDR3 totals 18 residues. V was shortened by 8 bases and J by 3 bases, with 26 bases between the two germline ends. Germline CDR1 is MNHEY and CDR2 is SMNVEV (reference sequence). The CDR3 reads CASRSFLPGTPHYNEQFF. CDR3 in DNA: TGTGCCAGCCGCTCCTTTCTACCCGGGACTCCTCACTACAATGAGCAGTTCTTC.

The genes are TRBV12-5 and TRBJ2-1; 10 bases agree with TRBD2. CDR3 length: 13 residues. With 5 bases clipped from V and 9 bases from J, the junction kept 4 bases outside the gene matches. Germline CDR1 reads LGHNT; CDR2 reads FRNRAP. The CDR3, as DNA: TGTGCTAGTGGTCGTAGCGGGAGGTTTGAGCAGTTCTTC. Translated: CASGRSGRFEQFF.

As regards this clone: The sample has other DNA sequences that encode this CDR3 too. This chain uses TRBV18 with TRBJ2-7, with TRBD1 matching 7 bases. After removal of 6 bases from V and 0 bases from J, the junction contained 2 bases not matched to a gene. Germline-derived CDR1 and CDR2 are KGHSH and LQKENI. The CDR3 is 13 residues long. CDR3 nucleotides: TGTGCCAGCTCGCCAGGGGGCTCCTACGAGCAGTACTTC. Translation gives CASSPGGSYEQYF.

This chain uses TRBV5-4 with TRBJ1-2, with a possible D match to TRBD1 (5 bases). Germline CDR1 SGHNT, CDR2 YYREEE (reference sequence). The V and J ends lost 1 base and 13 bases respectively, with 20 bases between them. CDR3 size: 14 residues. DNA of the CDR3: TGTGCCAGCAGCTTGCCACAAGGGGACTATTTAGGCACCTTC. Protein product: CASSLPQGDYLGTF.

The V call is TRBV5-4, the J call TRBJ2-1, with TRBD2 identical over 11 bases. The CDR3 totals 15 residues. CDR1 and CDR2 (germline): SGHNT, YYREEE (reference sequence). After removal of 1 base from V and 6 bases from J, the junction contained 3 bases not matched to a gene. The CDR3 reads CASSLIAGGGNEQFF. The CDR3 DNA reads TGTGCCAGCAGCTTGATAGCGGGAGGGGGCAATGAGCAGTTCTTC.

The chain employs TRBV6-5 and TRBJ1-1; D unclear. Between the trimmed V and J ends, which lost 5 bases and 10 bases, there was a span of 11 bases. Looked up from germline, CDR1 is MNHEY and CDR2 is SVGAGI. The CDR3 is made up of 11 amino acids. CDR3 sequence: CASSNGEAAFF. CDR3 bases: TGTGCCAGCAGTAACGGGGAGGCAGCTTTCTTT.

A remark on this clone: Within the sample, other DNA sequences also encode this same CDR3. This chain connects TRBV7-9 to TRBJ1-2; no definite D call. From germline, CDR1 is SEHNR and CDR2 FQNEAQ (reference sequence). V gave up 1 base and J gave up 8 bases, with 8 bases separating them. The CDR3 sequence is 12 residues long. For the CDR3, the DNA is TGTGCCAGCAGCTTAGGAGGGTACGGCTACACCTTC. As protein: CASSLGGYGYTF.

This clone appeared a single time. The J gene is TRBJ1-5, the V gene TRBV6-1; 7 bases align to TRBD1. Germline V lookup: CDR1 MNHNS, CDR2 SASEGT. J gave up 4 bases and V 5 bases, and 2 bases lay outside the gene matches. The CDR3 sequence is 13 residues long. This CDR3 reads CASSPQGNQPQHF. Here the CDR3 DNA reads TGTGCCAGCAGTCCACAGGGGAATCAGCCCCAGCATTTT.

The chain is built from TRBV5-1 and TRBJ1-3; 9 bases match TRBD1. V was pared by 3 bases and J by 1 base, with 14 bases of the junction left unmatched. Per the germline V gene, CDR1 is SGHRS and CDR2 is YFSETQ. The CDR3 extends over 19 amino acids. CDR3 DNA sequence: TGCGCCAGCAGCTATTTAATCTGGACAGGGGAGCAGTCTGGAAACACCATATATTTT. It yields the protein CASSYLIWTGEQSGNTIYF.

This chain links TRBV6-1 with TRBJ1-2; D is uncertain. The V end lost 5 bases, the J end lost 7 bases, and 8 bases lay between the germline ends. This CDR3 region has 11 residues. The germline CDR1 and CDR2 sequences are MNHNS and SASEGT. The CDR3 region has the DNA TGTGCCAGCAGTCGAGGAGGTGGCTACACCTTC. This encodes CASSRGGGYTF.

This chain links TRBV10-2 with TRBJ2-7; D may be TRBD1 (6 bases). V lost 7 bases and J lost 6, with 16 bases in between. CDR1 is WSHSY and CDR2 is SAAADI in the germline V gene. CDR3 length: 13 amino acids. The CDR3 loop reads CASTGHPPVEQYF. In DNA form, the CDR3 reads TGCGCCAGCACGGGACACCCTCCTGTCGAGCAGTACTTC.

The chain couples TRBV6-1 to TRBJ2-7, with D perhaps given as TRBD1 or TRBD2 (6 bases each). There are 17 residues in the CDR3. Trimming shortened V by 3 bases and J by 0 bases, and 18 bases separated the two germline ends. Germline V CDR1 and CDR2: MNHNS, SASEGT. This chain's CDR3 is CASSEVRGARGSYEQYF. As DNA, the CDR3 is TGTGCCAGCAGTGAGGTTAGGGGGGCCAGGGGCTCCTACGAGCAGTACTTC.

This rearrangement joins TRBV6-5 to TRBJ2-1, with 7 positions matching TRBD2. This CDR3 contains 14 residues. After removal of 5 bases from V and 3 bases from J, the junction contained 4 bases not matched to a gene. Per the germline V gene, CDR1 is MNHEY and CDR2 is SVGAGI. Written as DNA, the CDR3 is TGTGCCAGCAGTACTAGCGAATACTACAATGAGCAGTTCTTC. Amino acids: CASSTSEYYNEQFF.

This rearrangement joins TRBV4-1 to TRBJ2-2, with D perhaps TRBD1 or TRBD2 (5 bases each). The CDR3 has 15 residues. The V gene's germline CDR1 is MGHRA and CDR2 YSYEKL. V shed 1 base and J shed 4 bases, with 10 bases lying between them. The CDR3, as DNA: TGCGCCAGCAGCCAAGGAGGGGTTATCACCGGGGAGCTGTTTTTT. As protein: CASSQGGVITGELFF.

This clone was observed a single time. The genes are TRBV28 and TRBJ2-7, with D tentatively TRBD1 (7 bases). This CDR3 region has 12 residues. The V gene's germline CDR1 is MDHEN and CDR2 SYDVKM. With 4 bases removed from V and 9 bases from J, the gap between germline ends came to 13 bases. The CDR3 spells CASSSGRGVQYF. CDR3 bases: TGTGCCAGCAGTTCAGGCAGGGGGGTGCAGTACTTC.

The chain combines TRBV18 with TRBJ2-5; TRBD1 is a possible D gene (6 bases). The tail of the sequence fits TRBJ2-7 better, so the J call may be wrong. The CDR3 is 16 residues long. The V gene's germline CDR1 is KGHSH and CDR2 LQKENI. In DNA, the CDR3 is TGTGCCAGCTCACTCCTACCAAAGACAGGTTTGTTCGAGCAGTACTTC. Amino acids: CASSLLPKTGLFEQYF.

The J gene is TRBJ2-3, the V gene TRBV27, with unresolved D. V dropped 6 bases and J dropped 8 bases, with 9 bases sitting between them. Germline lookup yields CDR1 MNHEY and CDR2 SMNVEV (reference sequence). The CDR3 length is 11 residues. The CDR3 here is CASSQWGTQYF. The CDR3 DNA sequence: TGTGCCAGCAGCCAGTGGGGTACGCAGTATTTT.

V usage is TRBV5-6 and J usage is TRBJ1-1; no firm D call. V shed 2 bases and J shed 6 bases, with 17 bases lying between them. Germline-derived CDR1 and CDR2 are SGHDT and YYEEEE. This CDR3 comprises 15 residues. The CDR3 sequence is CASSLKTEIWPEAFF. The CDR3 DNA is TGTGCCAGCAGCTTAAAGACGGAAATTTGGCCTGAAGCTTTCTTT. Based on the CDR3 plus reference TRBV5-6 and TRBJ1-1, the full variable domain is DAGVTQSPTHLIKTRGQQVTLRCSPKSGHDTVSWYQQALGQGPQFIFQYYEEEERQRGNFPDRFSGHQFPNYSSELNVNALLLGDSALYLCASSLKTEIWPEAFFGQGTRLTVV.

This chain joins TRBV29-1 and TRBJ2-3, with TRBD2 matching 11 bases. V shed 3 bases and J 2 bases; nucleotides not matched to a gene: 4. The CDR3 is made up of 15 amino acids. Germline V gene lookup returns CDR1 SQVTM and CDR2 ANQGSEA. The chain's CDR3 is CSVDQGLADTDTQYF. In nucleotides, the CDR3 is TGCAGCGTTGACCAGGGACTAGCGGACACAGATACGCAGTATTTT.

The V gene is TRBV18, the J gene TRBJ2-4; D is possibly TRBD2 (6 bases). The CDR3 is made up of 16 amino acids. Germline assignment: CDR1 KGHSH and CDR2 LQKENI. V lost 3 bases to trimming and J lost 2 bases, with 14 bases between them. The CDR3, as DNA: TGTGCCAGCTCACCTGGGACTCCGGGAACCAAAAACATTCAGTACTTC. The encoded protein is CASSPGTPGTKNIQYF.

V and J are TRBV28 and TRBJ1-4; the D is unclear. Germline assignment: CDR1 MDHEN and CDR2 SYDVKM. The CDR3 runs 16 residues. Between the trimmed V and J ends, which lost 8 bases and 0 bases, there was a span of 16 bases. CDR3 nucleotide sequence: TGTGCCAGCGGCCCCCTCAGAGCGGCAACTAATGAAAAACTGTTTTTT. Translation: CASGPLRAATNEKLFF.

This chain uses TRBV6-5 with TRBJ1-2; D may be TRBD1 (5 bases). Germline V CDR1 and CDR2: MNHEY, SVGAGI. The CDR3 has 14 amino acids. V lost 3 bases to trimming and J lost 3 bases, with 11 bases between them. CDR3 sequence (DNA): TGTGCCAGCAGTTATGGCAGGGAAGACTATGGCTACACCTTC. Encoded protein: CASSYGREDYGYTF.